The entry below describes one TCR beta chain. What it binds is unknown. This record belongs to a study of cytomegalovirus exposure and HLA in healthy donors. In the study overall: An earlier analysis identified more than 90 million unique TCR beta sequences in some 180 million T cells.

The germline V gene encodes CDR1 SGHRS and CDR2 YFSETQ. J gave up 2 bases and V 5 bases, and 11 bases lay outside the gene matches. The CDR3 is 16 residues long. The study ran its PCR with 60 Vbeta and 13 Jbeta primers. Some clones are missing from TCRdb's copy, which holds only in-frame ones; the method was immunoSEQ multiplex PCR. The sample includes around 140,000 clones, roughly 70% of them seen just once. Broader study findings: The study designated 150 or so TCR beta chains cytomegalovirus-associated. Analysis was carried out at a later point, and it linked a missense DCLRE1C variant to TCR beta V- and J-gene trimming.

This TCR came from a man aged 50-60 years in good health and CMV-seropositive. J is TRBJ2-3 and V is TRBV5-1, with 7 bases fitting TRBD2. Specimen: PBMCs. The CDR3 reads CASRSSSGTITDTQYF. The CDR3 DNA reads TGCGCCAGCAGATCCTCCTCCGGGACTATCACAGATACGCAGTATTTT.